This entry features one TCR beta chain sequence. Its antigen is unidentified. The CDR3 has 14 residues. J lost 4 bases, V lost 7 bases, and 9 bases had no gene match. The sample comes from a study of blood T cells in healthy people across ages. Overall study findings and caveats: More naive CD4+ cells and higher diversity marked long-lived donors relative to aged donors.

Primers used in a second PCR of about 6 to 12 cycles were a sample-barcoded 5' primer and a J-beta primer mix. Using its own MiXCR run on the 5' RACE reads, TCRdb lists one record per CDR3 protein. The table lists approximately 1,000,000 distinct CDR3 sequences, roughly two fifths of them singletons. Each sample gave at least 6.5 million isolated PBMCs. This TCR was sampled from a man younger than 30 in good health. The chain recombines TRBV12-3 or TRBV12-4 with TRBJ2-5; TRBD2 aligns across 7 bases. Sequencing input: blood. The CDR3 DNA is TGTGCCAGCAACCAAGCGGGGAAGATAGAGACCCAGTACTTC. This codes for CASNQAGKIETQYF.